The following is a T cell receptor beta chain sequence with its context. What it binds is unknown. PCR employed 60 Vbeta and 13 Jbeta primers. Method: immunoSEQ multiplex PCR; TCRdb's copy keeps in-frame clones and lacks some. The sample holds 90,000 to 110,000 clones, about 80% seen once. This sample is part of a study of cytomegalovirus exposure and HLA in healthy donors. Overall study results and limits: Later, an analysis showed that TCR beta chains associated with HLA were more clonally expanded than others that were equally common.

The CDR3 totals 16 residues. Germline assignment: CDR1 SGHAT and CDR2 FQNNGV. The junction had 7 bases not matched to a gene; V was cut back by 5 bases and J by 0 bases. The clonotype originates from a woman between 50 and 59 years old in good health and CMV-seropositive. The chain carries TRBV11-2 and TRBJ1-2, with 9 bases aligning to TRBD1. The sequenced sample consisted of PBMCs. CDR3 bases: TGTGCCAGCAGCGCACAGGGGGCGACAACTAACTATGGCTACACCTTC. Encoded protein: CASSAQGATTNYGYTF.